The 9 T cell receptor beta chains below were found in one sample sequenced in a study of cytomegalovirus exposure and HLA in healthy donors (dated by TCRdb to 2017 to 2019). Libraries were made using the immunoSEQ multiplex PCR assay. The table was pulled from immuneACCESS by TCRdb, which kept in-frame rearrangements only. Such tables lose some clones; where checked, under half of the loss comes from unresolved V genes, and the rest has no known cause. For this sample the table gives about 110,000 clones, of which approximately 94% were detected only once. Of the sample, 0.67% is held by the ten largest clones. Material: PBMCs. The source is a woman aged 18-29 years in good health and CMV-seronegative.

This chain links TRBV7-2 with TRBJ1-6, with D maybe TRBD1 (5 bases). Trimming removed 1 base at V and 7 bases at J, with 17 bases between. The CDR3 is made up of 17 amino acids. Germline lookup yields CDR1 SGHTA and CDR2 FQGNSA. The CDR3 loop reads CASSLVGGNPSNSPLHF. The DNA for the CDR3 is TGTGCCAGCAGCTTAGTGGGGGGAAATCCTTCGAATTCACCCCTCCACTTT.

The gene calls are TRBV18 and TRBJ2-7; D may be TRBD1 (7 bases). Trimming stripped 4 bases from V and 1 base from J, with 11 bases between. This CDR3 contains 14 residues. Germline V lookup: CDR1 KGHSH, CDR2 LQKENI. CDR3 sequence reads: CASSRRDRSYEQYF. CDR3 in DNA: TGTGCCAGCTCACGGCGGGACAGATCCTACGAGCAGTACTTC.

This chain joins TRBV5-1 and TRBJ1-2; maybe TRBD1 (5 bases). CDR1 is SGHRS and CDR2 is YFSETQ in the germline V gene. Between the trimmed V and J ends, which lost 4 bases and 2 bases, there was a span of 12 bases. This CDR3 is 14 amino acids long. The CDR3 bases are TGCGCCAGCAGCCCGGAAGCAGGGAACTATGGCTACACCTTC. Its translation is CASSPEAGNYGYTF.

This chain uses TRBV27 with TRBJ2-1; 12 bases are shared with TRBD2. The V gene's germline CDR1 is MNHEY and CDR2 SMNVEV (reference sequence). This CDR3 comprises 14 residues. The V gene end was trimmed by 7 bases and the J gene end by 7 bases; junction bases not matched to a gene: 5. The chain's CDR3 is CASMLAGGFNEQFF. The DNA for the CDR3 is TGTGCCAGCATGCTAGCGGGGGGGTTTAATGAGCAGTTCTTC.

The V call is TRBV5-1, the J call TRBJ2-7; 9 bases map to TRBD2. CDR1 SGHRS and CDR2 YFSETQ come from the germline V gene. Germline trimming cut 9 bases from V and 2 bases from J; bases unmatched to any gene: 15. The CDR3 extends over 16 amino acids. The DNA of the CDR3 is TGCGCCAACGTTCCCCGGCGGGAGGGCATCACCTACGAGCAGTACTTC. It encodes CANVPRREGITYEQYF.

This clone was seen just once. The chain couples TRBV18 to TRBJ2-7; TRBD1 is a possible D gene (6 bases). V was pared by 3 bases and J by 3 bases, with 12 bases between. Per germline, CDR1 KGHSH and CDR2 LQKENI. The CDR3 covers 14 residues. In DNA, the CDR3 is TGTGCCAGCTCACCCCGGCCAGGGGACTACGAGCAGTACTTC. Encoded protein: CASSPRPGDYEQYF.

The V and J genes are TRBV5-3 and TRBJ2-1; no definite D call. TRBV5-3 is flagged as an ORF with uncertain function. Deletions cut 0 bases from V and 7 bases from J, with 8 bases between. The CDR3 sequence is 13 residues long. The chain's CDR3 is CARSLGPRNEQFF. CDR3 sequence (DNA): TGTGCCAGAAGCTTGGGTCCTAGGAATGAGCAGTTCTTC.

This sequence joins TRBV4-1 and TRBJ1-5; possible D gene TRBD1, 6 bases. V gave up 5 bases and J gave up 4 bases, with 18 bases separating them. The CDR3 runs 16 residues. Looked up from germline, CDR1 is MGHRA and CDR2 is YSYEKL. CDR3 sequence: CASSSKAGGQNQPQHF. DNA for the CDR3: TGCGCCAGCAGCTCTAAGGCGGGGGGCCAGAATCAGCCCCAGCATTTT.

V usage is TRBV7-2 and J usage is TRBJ2-1; D remains ambiguous. The V gene lost 5 bases and the J gene lost 0 bases, with 11 bases spanning the gap. CDR1 and CDR2 (germline): SGHTA, FQGNSA. The CDR3 has 15 residues. CDR3 DNA: TGTGCCAGCAGCCCGATCGTTAGCTCCTACAATGAGCAGTTCTTC. Amino acid sequence: CASSPIVSSYNEQFF.